This T cell receptor (beta chain) stems from a study of shared clonotypes between healthy human individuals. The study's findings and limits: The donor pool, a small one, limited the genetic and exposure-history diversity represented.

CDR1 and CDR2 from the germline V gene are LNHDA and SQIVND (reference sequence). Germline trimming cut 5 bases from V and 1 base from J; bases unmatched to any gene: 8. The CDR3 has 17 residues. The unsorted PBMC sample used ten immunoSEQ deep assay plates. The assay was immunoSEQ multiplex PCR, and TCRdb's table has in-frame clones only and misses some. The table has some 470,000 clones, about three quarters seen once; the top ten hold 10% to 15%. Those who donated, Caucasian adults without exception, all lived in Nashville, Tennessee. Note on this clone: Its antigen is undetermined.

The sequence was obtained from a woman between 40 and 55 years old in good health. Some clones in this sample may be carry-over from other donors' samples. The specimen sequenced was PBMCs. The chain recombines TRBV19 with TRBJ2-4, with 10 bases identical to TRBD1. The CDR3 nucleotides are TGTGCCAGTAGTCCGAGGACAGGGGGAACTGCCAAAAACATTCAGTACTTC. It specifies CASSPRTGGTAKNIQYF.